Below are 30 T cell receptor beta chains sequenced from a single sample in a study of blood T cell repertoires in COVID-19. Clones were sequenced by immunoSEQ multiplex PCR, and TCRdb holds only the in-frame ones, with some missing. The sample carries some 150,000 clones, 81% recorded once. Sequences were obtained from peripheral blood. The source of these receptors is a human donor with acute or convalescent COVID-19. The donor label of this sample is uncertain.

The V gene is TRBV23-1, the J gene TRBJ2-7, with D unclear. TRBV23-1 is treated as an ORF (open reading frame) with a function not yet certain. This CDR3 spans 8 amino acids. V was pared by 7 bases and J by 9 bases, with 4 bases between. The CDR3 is CASTRQYF. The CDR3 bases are TGCGCCAGCACTAGGCAGTACTTC.

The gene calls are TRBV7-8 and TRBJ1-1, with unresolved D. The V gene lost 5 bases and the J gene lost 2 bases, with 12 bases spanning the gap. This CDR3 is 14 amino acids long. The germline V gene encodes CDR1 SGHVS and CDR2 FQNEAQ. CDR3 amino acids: CASSLREGNTEAFF. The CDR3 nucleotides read TGTGCCAGCAGCCTTCGTGAGGGTAACACTGAAGCTTTCTTT. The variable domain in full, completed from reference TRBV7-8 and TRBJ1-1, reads GAGVSQSPRYKVAKRGQDVALRCDPISGHVSLFWYQQALGQGPEFLTYFQNEAQLDKSGLPSDRFFAERPEGSVSTLKIQRTQQEDSAVYLCASSLREGNTEAFFGQGTRLTVV.

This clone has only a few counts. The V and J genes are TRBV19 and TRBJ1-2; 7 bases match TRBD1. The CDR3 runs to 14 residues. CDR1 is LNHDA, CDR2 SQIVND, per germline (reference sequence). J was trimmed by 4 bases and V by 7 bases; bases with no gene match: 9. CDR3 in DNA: TGTGCCAGTACTTGGAGGGGGCGTTCCTATGGCTACACCTTC. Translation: CASTWRGRSYGYTF.

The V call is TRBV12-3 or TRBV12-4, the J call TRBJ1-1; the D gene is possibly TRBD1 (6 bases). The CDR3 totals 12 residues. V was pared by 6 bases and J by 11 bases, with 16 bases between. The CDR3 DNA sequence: TGTGCCAGCAGCCGCCCTCAGGGGCGCGCTTTCTTT. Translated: CASSRPQGRAFF.

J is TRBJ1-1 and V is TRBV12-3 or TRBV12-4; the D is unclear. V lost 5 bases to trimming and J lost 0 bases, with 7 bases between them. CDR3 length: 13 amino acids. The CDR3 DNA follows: TGTGCCAGCAGTATCGGGGTGAACACTGAAGCTTTCTTT. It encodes CASSIGVNTEAFF.

The CDR3 protein is CATSQGNYGYTF. Written as DNA, the CDR3 is TGTGCCACCAGTCAGGGAAACTATGGCTACACCTTC. V and J are TRBV24-1 and TRBJ1-2, with D tentatively TRBD1 (5 bases). With 6 bases removed from V and 2 bases from J, the gap between germline ends came to 6 bases. The CDR3 extends over 12 amino acids. CDR1 is KGHDR and CDR2 is SFDVKD in the germline V gene.

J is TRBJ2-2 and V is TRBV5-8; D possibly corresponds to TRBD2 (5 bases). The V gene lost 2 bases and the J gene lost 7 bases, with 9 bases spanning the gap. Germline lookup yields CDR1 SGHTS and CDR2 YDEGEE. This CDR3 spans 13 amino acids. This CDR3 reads CASSLSEGGELFF. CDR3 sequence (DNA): TGTGCCAGCAGCTTAAGTGAGGGCGGGGAGCTGTTTTTT. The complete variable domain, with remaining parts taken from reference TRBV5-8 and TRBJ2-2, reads EAGVTQSPTHLIKTRGQQATLRCSPISGHTSVYWYQQALGLGLQFLLWYDEGEERNRGNFPPRFSGRQFPNYSSELNVNALELEDSALYLCASSLSEGGELFFGEGSRLTVL.

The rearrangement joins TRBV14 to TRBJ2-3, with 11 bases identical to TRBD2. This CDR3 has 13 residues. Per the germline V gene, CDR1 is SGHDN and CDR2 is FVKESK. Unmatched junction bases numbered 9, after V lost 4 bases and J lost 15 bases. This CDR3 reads CASSRFLAGGHYF. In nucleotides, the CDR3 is TGTGCCAGCAGCCGCTTTCTAGCGGGGGGCCATTATTTT.

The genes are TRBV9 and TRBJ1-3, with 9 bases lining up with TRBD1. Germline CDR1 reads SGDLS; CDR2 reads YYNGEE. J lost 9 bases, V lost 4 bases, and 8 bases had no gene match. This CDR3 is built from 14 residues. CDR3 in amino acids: CASSHRDRESTIYF. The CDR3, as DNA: TGTGCCAGCAGCCACCGGGACAGGGAGAGCACCATATATTTT.

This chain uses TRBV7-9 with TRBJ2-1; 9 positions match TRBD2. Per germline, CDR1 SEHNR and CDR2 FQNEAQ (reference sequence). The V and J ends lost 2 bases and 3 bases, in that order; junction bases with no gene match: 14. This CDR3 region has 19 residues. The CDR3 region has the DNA TGTGCCAGCAGCTTAAGGGACTCAGCGGGGGGCGGGCTCTACAATGAGCAGTTCTTC. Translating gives CASSLRDSAGGGLYNEQFF.

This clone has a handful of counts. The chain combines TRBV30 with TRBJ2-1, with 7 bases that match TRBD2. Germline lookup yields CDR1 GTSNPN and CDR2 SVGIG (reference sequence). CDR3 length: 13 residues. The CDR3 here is CARGGSSYNEQFF. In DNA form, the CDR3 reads TGTGCTCGGGGAGGGAGCTCCTACAATGAGCAGTTCTTC.

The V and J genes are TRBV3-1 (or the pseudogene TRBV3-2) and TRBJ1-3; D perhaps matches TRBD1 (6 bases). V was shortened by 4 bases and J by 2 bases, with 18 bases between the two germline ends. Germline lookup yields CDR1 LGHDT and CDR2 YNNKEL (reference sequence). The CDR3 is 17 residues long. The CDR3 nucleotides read TGTGCCAGCAGCCCCCGGGCCAGGGGAGTCACTGGAAACACCATATATTTT. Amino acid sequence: CASSPRARGVTGNTIYF.

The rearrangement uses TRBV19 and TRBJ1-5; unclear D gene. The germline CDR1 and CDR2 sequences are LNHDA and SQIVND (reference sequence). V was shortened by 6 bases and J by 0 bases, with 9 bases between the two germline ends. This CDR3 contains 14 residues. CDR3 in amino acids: CASRGANSNQPQHF. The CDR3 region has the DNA TGTGCCAGTAGAGGAGCGAATAGCAATCAGCCCCAGCATTTT.

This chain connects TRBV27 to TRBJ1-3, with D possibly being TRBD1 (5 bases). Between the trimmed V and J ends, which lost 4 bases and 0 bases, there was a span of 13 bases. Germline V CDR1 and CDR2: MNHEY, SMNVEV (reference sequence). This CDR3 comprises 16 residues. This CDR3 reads CASSSQGAFSGNTIYF. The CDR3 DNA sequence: TGTGCCAGCAGTTCACAAGGGGCCTTCTCTGGAAACACCATATATTTT.

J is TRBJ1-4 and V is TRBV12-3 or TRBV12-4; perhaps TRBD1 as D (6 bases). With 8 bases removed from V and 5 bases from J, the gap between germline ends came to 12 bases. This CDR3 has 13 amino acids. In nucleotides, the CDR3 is TGTGCCAGCCAGGGGTTTGCGAATGAAAAACTGTTTTTT. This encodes CASQGFANEKLFF.

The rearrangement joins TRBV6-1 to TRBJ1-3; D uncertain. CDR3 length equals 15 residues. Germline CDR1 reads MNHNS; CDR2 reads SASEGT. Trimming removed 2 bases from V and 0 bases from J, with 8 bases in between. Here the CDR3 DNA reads TGTGCCAGCAGTGAAAGGAGCATCTCTGGAAACACCATATATTTT. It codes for CASSERSISGNTIYF.

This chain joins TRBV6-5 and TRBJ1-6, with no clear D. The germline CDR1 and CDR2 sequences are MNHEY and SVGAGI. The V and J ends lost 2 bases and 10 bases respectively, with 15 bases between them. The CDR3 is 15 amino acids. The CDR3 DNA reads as TGTGCCAGCAGTTACCAGGCCGGTTTAAACTCACCCCTCCACTTT. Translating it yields CASSYQAGLNSPLHF.

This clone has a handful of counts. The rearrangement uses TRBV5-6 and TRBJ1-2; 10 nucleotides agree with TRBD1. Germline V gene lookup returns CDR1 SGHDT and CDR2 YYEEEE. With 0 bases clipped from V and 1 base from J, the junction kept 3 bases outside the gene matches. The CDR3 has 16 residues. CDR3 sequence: CASSLGQGALNYGYTF. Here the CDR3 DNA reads TGTGCCAGCAGCTTGGGACAGGGGGCTCTTAACTATGGCTACACCTTC.

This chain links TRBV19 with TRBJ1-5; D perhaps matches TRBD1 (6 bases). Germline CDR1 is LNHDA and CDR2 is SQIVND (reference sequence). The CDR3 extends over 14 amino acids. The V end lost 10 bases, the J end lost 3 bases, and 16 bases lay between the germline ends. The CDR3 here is CATAPGGPNQPQHF. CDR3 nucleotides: TGTGCCACCGCTCCGGGGGGCCCCAATCAGCCCCAGCATTTT. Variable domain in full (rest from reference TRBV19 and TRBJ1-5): DGGITQSPKYLFRKEGQNVTLSCEQNLNHDAMYWYRQDPGQGLRLIYYSQIVNDFQKGDIAEGYSVSREKKESFPLTVTSAQKNPTAFYLCATAPGGPNQPQHFGDGTRLSIL.

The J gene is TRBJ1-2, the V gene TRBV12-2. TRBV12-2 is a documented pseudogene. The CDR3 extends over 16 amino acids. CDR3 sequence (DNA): TGTGCAAGTCGCCAAAGGTCGGGGGTTATATACTATGGCTACACCTTC. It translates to CASRQRSGVIYYGYTF.

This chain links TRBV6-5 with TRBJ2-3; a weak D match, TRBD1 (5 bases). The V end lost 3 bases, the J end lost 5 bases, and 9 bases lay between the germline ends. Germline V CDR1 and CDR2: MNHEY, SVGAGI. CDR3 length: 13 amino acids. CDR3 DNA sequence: TGTGCCAGCAGTTATCCAGGGATAGATACGCAGTATTTT. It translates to CASSYPGIDTQYF.

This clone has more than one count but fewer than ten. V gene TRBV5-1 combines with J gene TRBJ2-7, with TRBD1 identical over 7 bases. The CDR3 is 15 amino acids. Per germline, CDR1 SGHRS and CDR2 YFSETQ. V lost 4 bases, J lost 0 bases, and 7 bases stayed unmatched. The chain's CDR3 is CASSPADRFSYEQYF. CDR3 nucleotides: TGCGCCAGCAGCCCGGCGGACAGGTTCTCCTACGAGCAGTACTTC.

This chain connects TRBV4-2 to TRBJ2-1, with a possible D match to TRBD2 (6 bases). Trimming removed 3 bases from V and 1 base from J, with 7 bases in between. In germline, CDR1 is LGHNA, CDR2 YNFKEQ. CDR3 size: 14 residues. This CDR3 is CASSQGLSYNEQFF. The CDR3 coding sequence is TGTGCCAGCAGCCAGGGACTTTCCTACAATGAGCAGTTCTTC.

CDR3 sequence (DNA): TGCGCCAGCAGCAAGGGACAGGCGGGAGAGACCCAGTACTTC. Its translation is CASSKGQAGETQYF. The chain has TRBV5-1 and TRBJ2-5; 8 positions agree with TRBD1. Trimming at V came to 4 bases and at J to 4 bases, leaving 6 bases not matched to a gene. The germline V gene encodes CDR1 SGHRS and CDR2 YFSETQ. The CDR3 has 14 residues. Combining the CDR3 with reference TRBV5-1 and TRBJ2-5 gives the whole variable domain KAGVTQTPRYLIKTRGQQVTLSCSPISGHRSVSWYQQTPGQGLQFLFEYFSETQRNKGNFPGRFSGRQFSNSRSEMNVSTLELGDSALYLCASSKGQAGETQYFGPGTRLLVL.

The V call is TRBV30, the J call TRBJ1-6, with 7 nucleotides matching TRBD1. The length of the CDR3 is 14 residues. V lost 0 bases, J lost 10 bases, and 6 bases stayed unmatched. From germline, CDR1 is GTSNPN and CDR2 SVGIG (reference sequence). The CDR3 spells CAWSVEGARSPLHF. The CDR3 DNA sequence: TGTGCCTGGAGTGTGGAGGGGGCGAGGTCACCCCTCCACTTT.

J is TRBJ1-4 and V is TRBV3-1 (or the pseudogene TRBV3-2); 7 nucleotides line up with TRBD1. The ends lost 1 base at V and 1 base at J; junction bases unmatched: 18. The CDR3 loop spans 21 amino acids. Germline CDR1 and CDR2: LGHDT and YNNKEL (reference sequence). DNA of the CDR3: TGTGCCAGCAGCCAAGCCAACCGCCCTTATACAGGGGAGGAAACTAATGAAAAACTGTTTTTT. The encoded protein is CASSQANRPYTGEETNEKLFF.

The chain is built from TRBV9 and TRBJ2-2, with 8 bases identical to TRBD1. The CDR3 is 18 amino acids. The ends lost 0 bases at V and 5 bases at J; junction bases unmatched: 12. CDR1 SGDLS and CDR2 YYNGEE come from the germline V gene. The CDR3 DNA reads TGTGCCAGCAGCGTAGCTCAAAGGACAGGGTTTGGGACCGGGGAGCTGTTTTTT. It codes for CASSVAQRTGFGTGELFF.

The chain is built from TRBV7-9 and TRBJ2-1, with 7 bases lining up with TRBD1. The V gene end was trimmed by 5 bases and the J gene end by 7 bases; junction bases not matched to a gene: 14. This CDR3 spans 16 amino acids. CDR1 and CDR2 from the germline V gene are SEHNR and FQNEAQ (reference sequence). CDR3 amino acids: CASSPSRQGTWNEQFF. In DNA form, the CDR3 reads TGTGCCAGCAGCCCCTCAAGACAGGGAACTTGGAATGAGCAGTTCTTC.

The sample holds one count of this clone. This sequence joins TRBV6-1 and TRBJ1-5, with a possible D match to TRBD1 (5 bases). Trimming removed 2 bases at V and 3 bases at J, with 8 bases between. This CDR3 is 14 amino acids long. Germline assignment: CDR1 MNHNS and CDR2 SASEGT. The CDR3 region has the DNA TGTGCCAGCAGTGAAAAGACAGTCAATCAGCCCCAGCATTTT. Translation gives CASSEKTVNQPQHF.

This chain's CDR3 is CASTPGGLGNTIYF. In DNA, the CDR3 is TGTGCCAGCACCCCCGGGGGACTTGGAAACACCATATATTTT. The V call is TRBV3-1 (or the pseudogene TRBV3-2), the J call TRBJ1-3, with D tentatively TRBD1 (5 bases). This CDR3 is built from 14 residues. Trimming stripped 7 bases from V and 3 bases from J, with 13 bases between. CDR1 LGHDT and CDR2 YNNKEL come from the germline V gene (reference sequence).